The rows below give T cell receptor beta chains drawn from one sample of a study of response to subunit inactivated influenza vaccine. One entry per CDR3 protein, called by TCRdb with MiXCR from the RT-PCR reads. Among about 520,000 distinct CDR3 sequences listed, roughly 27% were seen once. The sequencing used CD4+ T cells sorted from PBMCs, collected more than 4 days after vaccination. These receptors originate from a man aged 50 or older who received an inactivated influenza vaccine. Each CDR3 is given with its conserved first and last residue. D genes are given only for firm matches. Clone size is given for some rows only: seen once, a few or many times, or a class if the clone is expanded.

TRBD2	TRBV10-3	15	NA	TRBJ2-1	TGTGCCACCGTGGGCGGGAGGGCCGCTTACAATGAGCAGTTCTTC	CATVGGRAAYNEQFF
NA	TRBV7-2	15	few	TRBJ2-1	TGTGCCAGCAGCTTAGCATGGGGCCGGGGCAATGAGCAGTTCTTC	CASSLAWGRGNEQFF
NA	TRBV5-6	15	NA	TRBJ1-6	TGTGCCAGCAGCTTGGGGGGACTGCAAAATTCACCCCTCCACTTT	CASSLGGLQNSPLHF
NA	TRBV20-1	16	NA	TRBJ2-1	TGCAGTGCAGCCAGTCTGCCGGGGCTTTCCTACAATGAGCAGTTCTTC	CSAASLPGLSYNEQFF
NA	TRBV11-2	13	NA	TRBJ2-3	TGTGCCAGCACCCCGGCGGGCACAGATACGCAGTATTTT	CASTPAGTDTQYF
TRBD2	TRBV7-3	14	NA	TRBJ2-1	TGTGCCAGCAGCTCCGGGACTAACTGGAATGAGCAGTTCTTC	CASSSGTNWNEQFF
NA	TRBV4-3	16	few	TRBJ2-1	TGCGCCAGCAGCCAAGATTGGACGGGGAAACCATGGGAGCAGTTCTTC	CASSQDWTGKPWEQFF
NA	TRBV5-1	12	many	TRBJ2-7	TGCGCCAGCAGCCGAGATAACTACGAGCAGTACTTC	CASSRDNYEQYF
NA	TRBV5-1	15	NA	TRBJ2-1	TGCGCCAGCAGCTCCTTTACGGGGGTGGGACATGAGCAGTTCTTC	CASSSFTGVGHEQFF
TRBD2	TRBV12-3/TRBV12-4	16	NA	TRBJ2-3	TGTGCCAGCACCGGACTAGCCGGCCCAAGCACAGATACGCAGTATTTT	CASTGLAGPSTDTQYF
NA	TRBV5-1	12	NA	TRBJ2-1	TGCGCCAGCAGCTTGGGTAGTCTTGAGCAGTTCTTC	CASSLGSLEQFF
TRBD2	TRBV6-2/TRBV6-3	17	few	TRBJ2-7	TGTGCCAGCAGTAAGAACCTGAGACTAGCGGGAGTCTCCGAGCAGTACTTC	CASSKNLRLAGVSEQYF
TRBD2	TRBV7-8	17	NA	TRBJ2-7	TGTGCCAGCAGCTTAGATAGCGGGGGCCAGAGCTCCTACGAGCAGTACTTC	CASSLDSGGQSSYEQYF
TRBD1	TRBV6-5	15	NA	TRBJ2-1	TGTGCCAGCAGTTTCGGGACAGGGCCCGACAATGAGCAGTTCTTC	CASSFGTGPDNEQFF
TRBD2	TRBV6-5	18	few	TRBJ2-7	TGTGCCAGCAGTTTACGCGGACTAGCGGTTCAAAGAGGGGACGAGCAGTACTTC	CASSLRGLAVQRGDEQYF
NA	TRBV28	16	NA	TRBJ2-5	TGTGCCAGCAGCCCTACAATCCCGGGACACAGAGAGACCCAGTACTTC	CASSPTIPGHRETQYF
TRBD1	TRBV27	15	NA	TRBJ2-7	TGTGCCAGCAGAACGACAGGGGGCCCGCTCTACGAGCAGTACTTC	CASRTTGGPLYEQYF
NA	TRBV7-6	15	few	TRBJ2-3	TGTGCCAGCACCCCGGGGCAGCTCGGCACAGATACGCAGTATTTT	CASTPGQLGTDTQYF
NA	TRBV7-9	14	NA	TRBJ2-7	TGTGCCAGCAGCTTATGGGGGGGGCAGGACGAGCAGTACTTC	CASSLWGGQDEQYF
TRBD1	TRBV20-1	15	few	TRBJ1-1	TGCAGTGCTAGAGTTCCAATGACAGGGGCCGCTGAAGCTTTCTTT	CSARVPMTGAAEAFF
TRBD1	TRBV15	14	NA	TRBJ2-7	TGTGCCACCAGCAGGGACAGGGTGTCCTACGAGCAGTACTTC	CATSRDRVSYEQYF
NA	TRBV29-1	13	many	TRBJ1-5	TGCAGCGTTGGGGCCTACGGCGGTCAGCCCCAGCATTTT	CSVGAYGGQPQHF
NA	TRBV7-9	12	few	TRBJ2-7	TGTGCCAGCAGCTTACCACTGGGCGAGCAGTACTTC	CASSLPLGEQYF
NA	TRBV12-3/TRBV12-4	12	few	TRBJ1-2	TGTGCCAGCAGTTTAACGACAGGTGGCTACACCTTC	CASSLTTGGYTF
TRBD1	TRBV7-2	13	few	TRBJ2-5	TGTGCCAGCAGCTCCGACAGGGTAGAGACCCAGTACTTC	CASSSDRVETQYF
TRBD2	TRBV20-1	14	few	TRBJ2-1	TGCAGTGCCAAAAGCGGGAGGGGTTACAATGAGCAGTTCTTC	CSAKSGRGYNEQFF
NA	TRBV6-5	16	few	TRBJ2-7	TGTGCCAGCAGTCACGCGAGTCGGGGACTGTTTAACGAGCAGTACTTC	CASSHASRGLFNEQYF
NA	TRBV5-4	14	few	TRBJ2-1	TGTGCCAGCAGCATCACTAGCAGAATGGATGAGCAGTTCTTC	CASSITSRMDEQFF
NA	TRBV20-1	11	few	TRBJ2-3	TGCAGTGCCAAGGATTACGATACGCAGTATTTT	CSAKDYDTQYF
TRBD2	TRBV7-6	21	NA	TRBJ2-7	TGTGCCAGCAGCTTATTATTCCGGACTAGCGGGAGGAGGCTAAAGTCCTACGAGCAGTACTTC	CASSLLFRTSGRRLKSYEQYF
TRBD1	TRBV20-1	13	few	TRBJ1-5	TGCAGTGTCCCGGACAGGGCGGGGCAGCCCCAGCATTTT	CSVPDRAGQPQHF
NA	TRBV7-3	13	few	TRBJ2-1	TGTGCCAGCAGCGTCCCCGGGACCGGGGAGCAGTTCTTC	CASSVPGTGEQFF
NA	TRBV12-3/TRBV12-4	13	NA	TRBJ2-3	TGTGCCAGCAGTTCGACAGACGCAGATACGCAGTATTTT	CASSSTDADTQYF
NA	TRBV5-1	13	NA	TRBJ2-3	TGTGCCAGCAGCTCCGCAAGCACAGATACGCAGTATTTT	CASSSASTDTQYF
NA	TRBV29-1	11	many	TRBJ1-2	TGCAGCGTTGTAAAGGGATATGGCTACACCTTC	CSVVKGYGYTF
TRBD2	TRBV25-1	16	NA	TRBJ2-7	TGTGCCAGCAGTGAATATGAGCGGGAGAAGTACTACGAGCAGTACTTC	CASSEYEREKYYEQYF
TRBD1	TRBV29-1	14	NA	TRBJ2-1	TGCAGCGTTGAAGTAAAGGGACAGGGGAATGAGCAGTTCTTC	CSVEVKGQGNEQFF
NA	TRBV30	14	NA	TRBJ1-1	TGTGCCTGGAGTGTAAAGGGAGCGAACACTGAAGCTTTCTTT	CAWSVKGANTEAFF
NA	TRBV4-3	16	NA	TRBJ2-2	TGCGCCAGCAGCCAAGATACAAGGGCCGCGGGCGGGGAGCTGTTTTTT	CASSQDTRAAGGELFF
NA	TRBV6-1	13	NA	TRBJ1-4	TGTGCCAGCAGCGGCTCCGGCGGGGGAAAACTGTTTTTT	CASSGSGGGKLFF
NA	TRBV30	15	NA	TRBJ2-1	TGTGCCTGGAGTCCGCTAGCAGGCTCCTACAATGAGCAGTTCTTC	CAWSPLAGSYNEQFF
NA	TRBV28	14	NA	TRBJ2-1	TGTGCCAGCAGTTGGGCTAGCAAGTACAATGAGCAGTTCTTC	CASSWASKYNEQFF
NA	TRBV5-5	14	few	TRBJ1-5	TGTGCCAGCAGCCAGGGGTATAGCAATCAGCCCCAGCATTTT	CASSQGYSNQPQHF
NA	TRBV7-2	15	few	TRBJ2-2	TGTGCCAGCAGCTTAATGGCAGGGTTAACCGGGGAGCTGTTTTTT	CASSLMAGLTGELFF
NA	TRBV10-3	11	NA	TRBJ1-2	TGTGCCACCTTCCGGGACCATGGCTACACCTTC	CATFRDHGYTF
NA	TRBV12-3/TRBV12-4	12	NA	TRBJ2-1	TGTGCCAGCAGTGGGGACTTCAATGAGCAGTTCTTC	CASSGDFNEQFF
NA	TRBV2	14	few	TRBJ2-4	TGTGCCAGCAGCATTGTCGTAGCCAAAAACATTCAGTACTTC	CASSIVVAKNIQYF
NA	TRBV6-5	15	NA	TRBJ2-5	TGTGCCAGCAGTTCCCCCAGGGGTGTAGCAGAGACCCAGTACTTC	CASSSPRGVAETQYF
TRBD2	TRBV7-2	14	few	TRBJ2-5	TGTGCCAGCAGCTTAGACAGCGGGAGCGAGACCCAGTACTTC	CASSLDSGSETQYF
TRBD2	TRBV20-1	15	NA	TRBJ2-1	TGCAGTGCTAGGGCTCTAGCGGGAGTTTACAATGAGCAGTTCTTC	CSARALAGVYNEQFF
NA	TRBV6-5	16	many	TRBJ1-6	TGTGCCAGCAGTTACTCCCGGAGTTTAAGTAATTCACCCCTCCACTTT	CASSYSRSLSNSPLHF